Listed here is a single TCR beta chain. Which antigen it targets is not known. There are no base qualities to consult, and no much larger clone falls within one base. This sample was included in a study of beta chain features in type 1 diabetes (dated by TCRdb to 2016 to 2019). About the investigation overall: Mean age, gender distribution, total cell number and subset yield did not differ between patients and healthy donors. The study compared the TCRB repertoires of sorted circulating CD4+ T cell subsets in recently diagnosed type 1 diabetes patients with those in matched healthy donors. A total of approximately 99,000,000 sorted cells were examined across all samples, and RNA yield correlated strongly with the number of cells per subset. Regulatory and stem cell-like memory subsets were obtained from only 8 patients and about eight healthy donors, while naive and central memory subsets were obtained from all 28 donors.

The entire isolated RNA was reverse transcribed using the High Capacity cDNA Reverse Transcription Kit, and thus expressed TCRB transcripts were sequenced. Naive, central memory and regulatory T cell samples underwent deep immunoSEQ sequencing, averaging about 3.57 million total reads per sample. Sorted cells were lysed in RLT buffer and RNA was extracted with DNase-treated RNeasy Micro or Mini kits, depending on cell number. Each cell subset was processed on its own to prevent cross-contamination, while patient and healthy donor samples were processed together. Using the immunoSEQ multiplex PCR, TCRB sequences were amplified from cDNA into 87-bp fragments spanning the CDR3 region. The amplicons were sequenced using the Illumina HiSeq platform. In the original analysis: Synthetic template baselines were used to correct PCR bias computationally, reads within Hamming distance 2 were collapsed, and singletons that could not be merged were discarded. Reads were aligned to IMGT to assign V, D and J genes, CDR3 length, and insertions or deletions at six rearrangement sites. Within each subset, clonotype counts were normalized to the number of sorted cells before true diversity and Gini coefficients were calculated with the tcR R package. Repertoire sharing was quantified using the overlap coefficient calculated on TCRB nucleotide sequences. This immuneACCESS table, as held by TCRdb, lists in-frame sequences with V and J called but not all clones. Of the missing ones, under half trace to an unresolved V gene in checked studies; the others have no known cause. Clone size and the V and J calls come from that table; the DNA yielded D and trimming. This sample lists about 15,000 clones; more than 65% were detected once. Of the sample, approximately 2.7% falls within the top ten clones.

Study-wide findings and limitations: Because cDNA rather than genomic DNA was sequenced, highly expressing activated cells could have been over-represented, although no difference in activation and CD3 levels was found between groups. PCR might favor shorter templates, but patient and control samples were amplified and corrected together, so any skew would affect both groups equally. The naive, central memory and regulatory TCRB repertoires appeared to resemble one another more closely among patients than among healthy donors. A moderate but significant shortening of TCRB CDR3 length was observed in type 1 diabetes patients in all four CD4+ subsets. Because the HLA sub-analyses included only small numbers of individuals, any influence of HLA type on TCRB rearrangement was left unresolved. Patients with type 1 diabetes made fewer insertions and deleted more nucleotides at VDJ recombination sites, implying thymic rearrangement abnormalities.

The germline V gene (reference sequence) yields SEHNR for CDR1 and FQNEAQ for CDR2. Spanning cysteine to phenylalanine, the CDR3 consists of 15 amino acids. The only DNA kept is the CDR3, 45 bases in frame from the first base. Trimming removed 4 bases from V and 7 bases from J; the gene matches leave 7 bases unexplained. From each donor, a single peripheral blood sample of 100 to 150 mL on average was drawn into heparinised tubes. A BD FACSAria II and a panel including CD45RO, CCR7, CD25, CD127, CD95 and CD27 were used to sort naive, central memory, regulatory and stem cell-like memory CD4+ T cells. Purity was above 95% for every sorted population. Right away, PBMCs were isolated by Lymphoprep density gradient centrifugation and were stained directly, with no culture step. To minimize batch effects, samples were stained and sorted in pairs, one healthy donor with one patient per experiment.

The clonotype originates from a man aged 25-45 years with type 1 diabetes. The chain joins TRBV7-9 to TRBJ1-1, and 12 junction bases match TRBD1. The sequencing input was Tregs from blood. The intended sense of this specimen's cell subset or site label: regulatory CD4+ T cells. The base sequence is TGTGCCAGCAGCTCGCGGGACAGGGGGCTTGGTGAAGCTTTCTTT. This sequence encodes CASSSRDRGLGEAFF.